The next 32 T cell receptor beta chains were all read from a single sample in a study of cytomegalovirus exposure and HLA in healthy donors. Primers included in the PCR were 60 Vbeta and 13 Jbeta primers. Generated by immunoSEQ multiplex PCR, the TCRdb table keeps only in-frame clones and is missing some. The profile covers roughly 58,000 clones, with 80% appearing a single time and 3.9% taken by the ten largest. Sequenced: PBMCs. Every receptor here comes from a woman aged 40 to 50 in good health and CMV-seronegative.

This rearrangement joins TRBV6-1 to TRBJ2-7; the D gene is possibly TRBD2 (5 bases). V was shortened by 6 bases and J by 0 bases, with 15 bases between the two germline ends. Looked up from germline, CDR1 is MNHNS and CDR2 is SASEGT. The CDR3 loop spans 15 amino acids. CDR3 sequence: CASRNFRETSYEQYF. The DNA for the CDR3 is TGTGCCAGCAGGAATTTTAGGGAGACCTCCTACGAGCAGTACTTC.

The chain has TRBV7-6 and TRBJ2-1; no clear D. The CDR3 loop spans 14 amino acids. Germline CDR1 and CDR2: SGHVS and FNYEAQ. Trimming pared 2 bases from V and 5 bases from J, leaving 10 bases between. The CDR3 sequence is CASSLLLADNEQFF. CDR3 coding DNA: TGTGCCAGCAGCTTATTATTAGCTGACAATGAGCAGTTCTTC.

V gene TRBV5-4 combines with J gene TRBJ2-2; 8 bases match TRBD2. CDR3 size: 16 residues. Germline CDR1 reads SGHNT; CDR2 reads YYREEE (reference sequence). V shed 4 bases and J 4 bases; nucleotides not matched to a gene: 9. The CDR3 DNA reads TGTGCCAGCAGCCCCCGAGCGGGAGCGGGCACCGGGGAGCTGTTTTTT. Its protein is CASSPRAGAGTGELFF.

This clone was seen a handful of times. J is TRBJ2-3 and V is TRBV9, with D hard to call. Trimming removed 0 bases at V and 2 bases at J, with 7 bases between. The CDR3 is 14 residues long. Looked up from germline, CDR1 is SGDLS and CDR2 is YYNGEE. CDR3 nucleotides: TGTGCCAGCAGCGTAGACTACTACACAGATACGCAGTATTTT. It codes for CASSVDYYTDTQYF.

The CDR3 loop is CASSPSSRGETQYF. CDR3 nucleotides: TGCGCCAGCAGCCCGTCGAGCAGGGGGGAGACCCAGTACTTC. This chain links TRBV5-1 with TRBJ2-5; TRBD1 matches 7 bases. After removal of 4 bases from V and 5 bases from J, the junction contained 8 bases not matched to a gene. The V gene's germline CDR1 is SGHRS and CDR2 YFSETQ. CDR3 size: 14 residues.

The chain links TRBV7-2 to TRBJ1-4, with 9 bases lining up with TRBD1. The CDR3 consists of 15 residues. The ends lost 2 bases at V and 8 bases at J; junction bases unmatched: 6. Looked up from germline, CDR1 is SGHTA and CDR2 is FQGNSA. The CDR3 protein is CASSLSDRGGEKLFF. The CDR3 DNA reads as TGTGCCAGCAGCTTATCGGACAGGGGAGGAGAAAAACTGTTTTTT.

This chain connects TRBV30 to TRBJ2-1, with 11 bases that match TRBD2. Trimming at V came to 3 bases and at J to 1 base, leaving 5 bases not matched to a gene. Germline lookup yields CDR1 GTSNPN and CDR2 SVGIG (reference sequence). CDR3 length equals 16 residues. The CDR3 reads CAWRVLAGGSYNEQFF. DNA of the CDR3: TGTGCCTGGAGGGTCCTAGCGGGAGGATCCTACAATGAGCAGTTCTTC. Full variable domain (remainder filled in from reference TRBV30 and TRBJ2-1): SQTIHQWPATLVQPVGSPLSLECTVEGTSNPNLYWYRQAAGRGLQLLFYSVGIGQISSEVPQNLSASRPQDRQFILSSKKLLLSDSGFYLCAWRVLAGGSYNEQFFGPGTRLTVL.

In its sample, this clone was seen a few times. The chain joins TRBV10-1 to TRBJ2-2, with D possibly being TRBD2 (7 bases). The germline gives CDR1 WNHNN, CDR2 SYGVQD (reference sequence). V shed 0 bases and J shed 5 bases, with 13 bases lying between them. The CDR3 is 16 residues long. Written as DNA, the CDR3 is TGCGCCAGCAGTGAGTCGGACGGGGGGCGTACCGGGGAGCTGTTTTTT. Translating it yields CASSESDGGRTGELFF.

V is TRBV28 and J is TRBJ1-1; tentative D call: TRBD1 (6 bases). The V end lost 5 bases, the J end lost 10 bases, and 14 bases lay between the germline ends. CDR1 and CDR2 from the germline V gene are MDHEN and SYDVKM. The CDR3 has 12 amino acids. The CDR3 loop is CASSLGAFVAFF. In DNA, the CDR3 is TGTGCCAGCAGTCTGGGGGCTTTCGTAGCTTTCTTT.

The chain is built from TRBV10-2 and TRBJ1-1; 11 bases agree with TRBD1. V was pared by 3 bases and J by 0 bases, with 3 bases of the junction left unmatched. CDR3 length equals 16 residues. The V gene's germline CDR1 is WSHSY and CDR2 SAAADI. This CDR3 reads CASSDGTGGMNTEAFF. As DNA, the CDR3 is TGCGCCAGCAGTGATGGGACAGGGGGTATGAACACTGAAGCTTTCTTT.

The V gene is TRBV2, the J gene TRBJ2-3; 10 nucleotides match TRBD1. Trimming took 4 bases from V and 3 from J; bases not matched to a gene: 4. The germline V gene has CDR1 SNHLY and CDR2 FYNNEI. This CDR3 is 15 amino acids long. This chain's CDR3 is CASSGGTGVTDTQYF. The CDR3 DNA reads TGTGCCAGCAGTGGGGGGACAGGGGTAACAGATACGCAGTATTTT.

There are a few counts of this clone. The chain has TRBV11-3 and TRBJ2-5, with TRBD2 matching 13 bases. V lost 1 base, J lost 2 bases, and 1 base stayed unmatched. CDR3 length: 16 residues. In germline, CDR1 is SGHNT, CDR2 YENEEA. The CDR3 spells CASSLGGLAGQETQYF. CDR3 DNA sequence: TGTGCCAGCAGCTTAGGGGGACTAGCGGGGCAAGAGACCCAGTACTTC. Drawing the rest from reference TRBV11-3 and TRBJ2-5, the complete variable domain is EAGVVQSPRYKIIEKKQPVAFWCNPISGHNTLYWYLQNLGQGPELLIRYENEEAVDDSQLPKDRFSAERLKGVDSTLKIQPAELGDSAVYLCASSLGGLAGQETQYFGPGTRLLVL.

J is TRBJ2-6 and V is TRBV4-3; 7 bases are a match to TRBD2. The CDR3 is 15 amino acids. Germline CDR1 reads LGHNA; CDR2 reads YSLEER. V shed 9 bases and J 0 bases; nucleotides not matched to a gene: 5. The CDR3: CARWGGASGANVLTF. The CDR3, as DNA: TGCGCCAGATGGGGGGGAGCCTCTGGGGCCAACGTCCTGACTTTC.

The V and J genes are TRBV7-3 and TRBJ2-1; perhaps TRBD2 as D (5 bases). The germline V gene encodes CDR1 SGHTA and CDR2 FQGTGA. Trimming cost V 8 bases and J 6 bases, with 35 bases left between them. This CDR3 has 20 amino acids. CDR3 amino acids: CASGPRAEASSSPVSNEQFF. CDR3 bases: TGTGCCAGCGGCCCCCGGGCCGAGGCTAGCTCTTCTCCCGTCTCCAATGAGCAGTTCTTC. The whole variable domain, remainder taken from reference TRBV7-3 and TRBJ2-1, is GAGVSQTPSNKVTEKGKYVELRCDPISGHTALYWYRQSLGQGPEFLIYFQGTGAADDSGLPNDRFFAVRPEGSVSTLKIQRTERGDSAVYLCASGPRAEASSSPVSNEQFFGPGTRLTVL.

This clone turned up a few times. This sequence joins TRBV2 and TRBJ1-1, with TRBD1 as a possible D gene (5 bases). Between the trimmed V and J ends, which lost 8 bases and 3 bases, there was a span of 13 bases. The CDR3 runs to 13 residues. Germline V gene sequence: CDR1 SNHLY, CDR2 FYNNEI. CDR3 region: CASWFGGDTEAFF. CDR3 sequence (DNA): TGTGCCAGCTGGTTCGGGGGTGACACTGAAGCTTTCTTT.

The chain is built from TRBV7-9 and TRBJ2-4; D remains ambiguous. The CDR3 consists of 14 residues. Looked up from germline, CDR1 is SEHNR and CDR2 is FQNEAQ (reference sequence). V lost 1 base, J lost 8 bases, and 12 bases lay in between. Here the CDR3 reads CASSLETRRDIQYF. The CDR3 DNA reads as TGTGCCAGCAGCTTAGAGACACGGCGAGACATTCAGTACTTC.

The V gene is TRBV7-3, the J gene TRBJ2-7, with D tentatively TRBD2 (6 bases). Trimming left V 2 bases short and J 5 bases short, with 13 bases between. The CDR3 sequence is 14 residues long. The germline gives CDR1 SGHTA, CDR2 FQGTGA. CDR3 in DNA: TGTGCCAGCAGCTTAGGAGGGGCGGGTAACGAGCAGTACTTC. Residues: CASSLGGAGNEQYF.

The chain recombines TRBV18 with TRBJ2-1, with 14 bases lining up with TRBD2. Germline values: CDR1 KGHSH, CDR2 LQKENI. The CDR3 is made up of 17 amino acids. J gave up 2 bases and V 5 bases, and 5 bases lay outside the gene matches. CDR3 nucleotide sequence: TGTGCCAGCTCAACCCCGGGACTAGCGGGAGCCTACAATGAGCAGTTCTTC. Residues: CASSTPGLAGAYNEQFF.

The rearrangement uses TRBV4-3 and TRBJ1-3; perhaps TRBD1 as D (5 bases). V was shortened by 0 bases and J by 4 bases, with 13 bases between the two germline ends. The CDR3 has 16 amino acids. CDR1 and CDR2 (germline): LGHNA, YSLEER. The CDR3 loop is CASSQDRGNSGNTIYF. The CDR3 DNA reads TGCGCCAGCAGCCAAGATAGGGGCAATTCAGGAAACACCATATATTTT.

J is TRBJ2-4 and V is TRBV7-9; D gene unclear. The V and J ends lost 4 bases and 0 bases respectively, with 7 bases between them. The CDR3 extends over 14 amino acids. Germline V lookup: CDR1 SEHNR, CDR2 FQNEAQ (reference sequence). CDR3 DNA sequence: TGTGCCAGCAGCTCCGGGTTAGCCAAAAACATTCAGTACTTC. It yields the protein CASSSGLAKNIQYF.

The chain joins TRBV7-9 to TRBJ1-1; D gene ambiguous. CDR3 size: 12 residues. The V end lost 1 base, the J end lost 5 bases, and 5 bases lay between the germline ends. CDR1 is SEHNR and CDR2 is FQNEAQ in the germline V gene (reference sequence). This CDR3 reads CASSLGATEAFF. CDR3 coding DNA: TGTGCCAGCAGCTTAGGGGCGACTGAAGCTTTCTTT.

In its sample, this clone was seen once. The rearrangement uses TRBV6-6 and TRBJ1-2, with 7 nucleotides matching TRBD1. V gave up 8 bases and J gave up 4 bases; unmatched junction bases: 13. In germline, CDR1 is MNHNY, CDR2 SVGAGI (reference sequence). The CDR3 sequence is 15 residues long. The CDR3: CASARFGQDLYGYTF. As DNA, the CDR3 is TGTGCCAGCGCCCGATTTGGACAGGACCTCTATGGCTACACCTTC.

The chain employs TRBV15 and TRBJ2-3; 7 nucleotides line up with TRBD2. Germline V gene sequence: CDR1 LNHNV, CDR2 YYDKDF (reference sequence). The CDR3 length is 14 residues. With V trimmed by 3 bases and J by 1 base, 1 base remained unmatched. DNA of the CDR3: TGTGCCACCAGCAGTCGGGGGGGCACAGATACGCAGTATTTT. Translated: CATSSRGGTDTQYF.

CDR3 bases: TGCGCCAGCAGGGGGGACAGGGGCCCTCACACTGAAGCTTTCTTT. This codes for CASRGDRGPHTEAFF. The chain carries TRBV4-1 and TRBJ1-1; 10 bases map to TRBD1. This CDR3 is built from 15 residues. The J segment lost 3 bases and the V segment lost 6 bases, leaving 7 bases of the junction unmatched. Germline V gives CDR1 MGHRA, CDR2 YSYEKL.

The DNA for the CDR3 is TGCGCCAGCAGCCAAACCTCGGACAGGGTTGGAGAGCAGTACTTC. It specifies CASSQTSDRVGEQYF. V and J are TRBV4-3 and TRBJ2-5; 8 bases match TRBD1. CDR1 LGHNA and CDR2 YSLEER come from the germline V gene. This CDR3 comprises 15 residues. V gave up 2 bases and J gave up 11 bases; unmatched junction bases: 13.

This clone was picked up one time. The CDR3 coding sequence is TGTGCCAGCGGCAAGATCCTCACTGAAGCTTTCTTT. It codes for CASGKILTEAFF. This chain connects TRBV7-9 to TRBJ1-1; D is ambiguous. The CDR3 covers 12 residues. V lost 8 bases to trimming and J lost 4 bases, with 11 bases between them. Per germline, CDR1 SEHNR and CDR2 FQNEAQ (reference sequence). The whole variable domain, filled in from reference TRBV7-9 and TRBJ1-1, reads DTGVSQNPRHKITKRGQNVTFRCDPISEHNRLYWYRQTLGQGPEFLTYFQNEAQLEKSRLLSDRFSAERPKGSFSTLEIQRTEQGDSAMYLCASGKILTEAFFGQGTRLTVV.

J is TRBJ2-3 and V is TRBV7-6; D is possibly TRBD2 (6 bases). The germline CDR1 and CDR2 sequences are SGHVS and FNYEAQ. V was pared by 1 base and J by 0 bases, with 11 bases between. CDR3 length equals 16 residues. The CDR3 loop is CASSLGDGGSTDTQYF. The CDR3 DNA sequence: TGTGCCAGCAGCTTAGGGGACGGGGGAAGCACAGATACGCAGTATTTT.

This clone was found once. The CDR3 nucleotides read TGTGCCAGCAGTTTAAACCAGGGCGGAACTGGAAACACCATATATTTT. This encodes CASSLNQGGTGNTIYF. The chain uses TRBV28 and TRBJ1-3; a possible D gene is TRBD1 (5 bases). CDR3 length equals 16 residues. The V gene lost 2 bases and the J gene lost 2 bases, with 13 bases spanning the gap. Germline loops: CDR1 MDHEN, CDR2 SYDVKM.

The chain combines TRBV9 with TRBJ2-3, with 14 bases that match TRBD2. The CDR3 is 19 amino acids. The germline V gene encodes CDR1 SGDLS and CDR2 YYNGEE. V shed 4 bases and J 2 bases; nucleotides not matched to a gene: 12. The CDR3 region is CASSLGTSGSRLITDTQYF. CDR3 in DNA: TGTGCCAGCAGCCTCGGGACTAGCGGGAGCCGGCTAATCACAGATACGCAGTATTTT.

The rearrangement links TRBV19 to TRBJ1-1, with D possibly being TRBD1 (6 bases). This CDR3 has 15 amino acids. Germline V gene lookup returns CDR1 LNHDA and CDR2 SQIVND (reference sequence). V lost 1 base and J lost 1, with 10 bases in between. The CDR3 here is CASSIGLQGNTEAFF. The CDR3 nucleotides read TGTGCCAGTAGTATAGGTCTACAGGGGAACACTGAAGCTTTCTTT.

This chain links TRBV6-5 with TRBJ1-3, with 10 positions matching TRBD1. Germline values: CDR1 MNHEY, CDR2 SVGAGI. CDR3 length equals 14 residues. V dropped 0 bases and J dropped 7; count of bases not matched to a gene: 0. The CDR3 region has the DNA TGTGCCAGCAGTTACTCGGGACAGGGGAACACCATATATTTT. As protein: CASSYSGQGNTIYF.

The gene calls are TRBV11-2 and TRBJ2-7; D possibly corresponds to TRBD1 (5 bases). The CDR3 extends over 19 amino acids. Deletions cut 1 base from V and 1 base from J, with 23 bases between. Per germline, CDR1 SGHAT and CDR2 FQNNGV. CDR3 protein: CASSLAYAATERFSYEQYF. The DNA for the CDR3 is TGTGCCAGCAGCTTAGCCTACGCCGCGACAGAGCGTTTTTCCTACGAGCAGTACTTC. The variable domain in full, completed from reference TRBV11-2 and TRBJ2-7, reads EAGVAQSPRYKIIEKRQSVAFWCNPISGHATLYWYQQILGQGPKLLIQFQNNGVVDDSQLPKDRFSAERLKGVDSTLKIQPAKLEDSAVYLCASSLAYAATERFSYEQYFGPGTRLTVT.